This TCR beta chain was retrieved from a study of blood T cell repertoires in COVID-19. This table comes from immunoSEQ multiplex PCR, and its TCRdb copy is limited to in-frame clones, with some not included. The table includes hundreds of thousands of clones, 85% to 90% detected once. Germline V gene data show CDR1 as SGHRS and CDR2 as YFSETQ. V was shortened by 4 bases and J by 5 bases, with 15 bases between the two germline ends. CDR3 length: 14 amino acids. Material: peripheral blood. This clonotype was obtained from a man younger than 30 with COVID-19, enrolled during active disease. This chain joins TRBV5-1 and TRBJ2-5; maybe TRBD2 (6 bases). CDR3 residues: CASSTEVGRETQYF. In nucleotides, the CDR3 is TGCGCCAGCAGCACCGAGGTGGGGAGGGAGACCCAGTACTTC.